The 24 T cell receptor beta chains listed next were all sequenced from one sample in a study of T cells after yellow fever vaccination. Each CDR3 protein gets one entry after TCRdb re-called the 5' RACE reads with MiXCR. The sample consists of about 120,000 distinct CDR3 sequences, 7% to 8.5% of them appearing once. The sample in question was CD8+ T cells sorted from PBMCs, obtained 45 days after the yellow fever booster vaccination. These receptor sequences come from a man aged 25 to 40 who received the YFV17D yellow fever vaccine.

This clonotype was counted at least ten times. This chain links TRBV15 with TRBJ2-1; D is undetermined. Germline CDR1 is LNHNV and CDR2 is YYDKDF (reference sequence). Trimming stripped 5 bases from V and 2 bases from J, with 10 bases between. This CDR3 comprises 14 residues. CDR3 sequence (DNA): TGTGCCACCAGCGGGCGTACCGCCTACAATGAGCAGTTCTTC. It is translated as CATSGRTAYNEQFF. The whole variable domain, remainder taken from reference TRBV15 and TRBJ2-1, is DAMVIQNPRYQVTQFGKPVTLSCSQTLNHNVMYWYQQKSSQAPKLLFHYYDKDFNNEADTPDNFQSRRPNTSFCFLDIRSPGLGDTAMYLCATSGRTAYNEQFFGPGTRLTVL.

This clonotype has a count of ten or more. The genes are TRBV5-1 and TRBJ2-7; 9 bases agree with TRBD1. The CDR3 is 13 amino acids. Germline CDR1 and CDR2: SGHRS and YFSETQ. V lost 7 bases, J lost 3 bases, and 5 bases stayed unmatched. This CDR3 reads CASHWGQGYEQYF. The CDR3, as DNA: TGCGCCAGCCACTGGGGACAGGGCTACGAGCAGTACTTC.

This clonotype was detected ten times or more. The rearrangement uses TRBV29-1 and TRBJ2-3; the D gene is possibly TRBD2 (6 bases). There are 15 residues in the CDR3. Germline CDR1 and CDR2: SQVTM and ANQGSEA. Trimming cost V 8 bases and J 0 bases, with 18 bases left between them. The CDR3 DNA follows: TGCAGCACCACCGGGACTCCGACTAGCACAGATACGCAGTATTTT. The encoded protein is CSTTGTPTSTDTQYF.

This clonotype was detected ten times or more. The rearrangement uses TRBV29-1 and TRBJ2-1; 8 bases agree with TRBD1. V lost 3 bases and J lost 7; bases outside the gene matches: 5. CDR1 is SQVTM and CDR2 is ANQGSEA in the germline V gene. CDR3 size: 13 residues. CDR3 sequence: CSVDRTGTNEQFF. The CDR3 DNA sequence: TGCAGCGTTGACCGGACAGGGACGAATGAGCAGTTCTTC.

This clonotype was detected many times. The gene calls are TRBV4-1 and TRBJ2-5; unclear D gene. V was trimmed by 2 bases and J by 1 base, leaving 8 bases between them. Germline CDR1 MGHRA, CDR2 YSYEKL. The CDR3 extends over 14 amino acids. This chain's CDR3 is CASSQTRGQETQYF. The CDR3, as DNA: TGCGCCAGCAGCCAAACTCGCGGCCAAGAGACCCAGTACTTC.

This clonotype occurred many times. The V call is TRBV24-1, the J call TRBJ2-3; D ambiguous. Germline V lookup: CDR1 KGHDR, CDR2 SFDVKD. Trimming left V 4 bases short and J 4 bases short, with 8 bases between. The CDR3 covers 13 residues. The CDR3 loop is CATSDNLADTQYF. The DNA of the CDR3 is TGTGCCACCAGTGACAATTTGGCAGATACGCAGTATTTT.

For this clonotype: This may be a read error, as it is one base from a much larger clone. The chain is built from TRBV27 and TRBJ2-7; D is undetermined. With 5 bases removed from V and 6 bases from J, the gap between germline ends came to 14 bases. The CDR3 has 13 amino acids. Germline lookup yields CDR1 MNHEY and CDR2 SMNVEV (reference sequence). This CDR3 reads CASSLPQASEQYF. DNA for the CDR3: TGTGCCAGCAGTCTTCCCCAGGCCTCCGAGCAGTACTTC.

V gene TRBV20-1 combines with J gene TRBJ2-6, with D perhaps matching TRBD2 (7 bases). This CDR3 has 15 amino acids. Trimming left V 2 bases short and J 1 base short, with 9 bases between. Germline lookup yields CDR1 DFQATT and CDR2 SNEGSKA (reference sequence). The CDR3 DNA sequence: TGCAGTGCTAGAAGGGGGGGATCTGGGGCCAACGTCCTGACTTTC. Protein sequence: CSARRGGSGANVLTF.

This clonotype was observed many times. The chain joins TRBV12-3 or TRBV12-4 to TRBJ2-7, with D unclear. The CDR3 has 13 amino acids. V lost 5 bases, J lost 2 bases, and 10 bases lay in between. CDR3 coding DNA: TGTGCCAGCAGTCCCGACGGTACCTACGAGCAGTACTTC. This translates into CASSPDGTYEQYF.

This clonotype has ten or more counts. CDR3 nucleotides: TGCAGCGTTCGGGAGAACGGGGAGCTGTTTTTT. It encodes CSVRENGELFF. The chain joins TRBV29-1 to TRBJ2-2; TRBD2 is a possible D gene (6 bases). Germline V gene lookup returns CDR1 SQVTM and CDR2 ANQGSEA. The V end lost 5 bases, the J end lost 7 bases, and 8 bases lay between the germline ends. This CDR3 is built from 11 residues.

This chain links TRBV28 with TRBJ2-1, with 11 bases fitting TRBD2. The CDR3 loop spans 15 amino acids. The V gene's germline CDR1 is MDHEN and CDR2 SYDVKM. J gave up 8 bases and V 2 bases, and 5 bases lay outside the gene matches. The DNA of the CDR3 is TGTGCCAGCAGTTTAATCACTAGCGGGAGCGATGAGCAGTTCTTC. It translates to CASSLITSGSDEQFF.

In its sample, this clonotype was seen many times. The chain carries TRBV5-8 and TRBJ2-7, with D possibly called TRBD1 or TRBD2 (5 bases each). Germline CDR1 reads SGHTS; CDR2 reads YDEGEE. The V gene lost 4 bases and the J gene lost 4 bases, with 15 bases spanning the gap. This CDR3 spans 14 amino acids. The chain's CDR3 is CASSKGTAGYEQYF. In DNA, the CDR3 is TGTGCCAGCAGCAAAGGGACGGCCGGGTACGAGCAGTACTTC.

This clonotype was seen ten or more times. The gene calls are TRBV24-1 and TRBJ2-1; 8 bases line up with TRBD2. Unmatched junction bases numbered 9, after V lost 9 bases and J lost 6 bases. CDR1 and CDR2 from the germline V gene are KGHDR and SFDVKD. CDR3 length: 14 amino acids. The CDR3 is CATSGAGVPNEQFF. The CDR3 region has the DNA TGTGCCACCTCGGGAGCGGGAGTCCCCAATGAGCAGTTCTTC.

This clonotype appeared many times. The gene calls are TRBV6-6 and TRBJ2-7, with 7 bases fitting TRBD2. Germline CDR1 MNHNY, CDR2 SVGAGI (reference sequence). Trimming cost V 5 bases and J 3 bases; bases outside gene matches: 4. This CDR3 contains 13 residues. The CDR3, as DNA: TGTGCCAGCAGTCCCGGACTAGGCTACGAGCAGTACTTC. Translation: CASSPGLGYEQYF.

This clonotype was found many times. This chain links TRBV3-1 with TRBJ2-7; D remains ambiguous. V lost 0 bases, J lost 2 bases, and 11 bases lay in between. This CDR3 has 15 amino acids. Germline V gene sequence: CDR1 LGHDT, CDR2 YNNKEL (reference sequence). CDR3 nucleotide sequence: TGTGCCAGCAGCCAAGAAGTTGGGAACCCCTACGAGCAGTACTTC. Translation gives CASSQEVGNPYEQYF.

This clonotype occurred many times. As DNA, the CDR3 is TGTGCCAGCAGCTTATCAGGGGCAAATGAGCAGTTCTTC. Protein product: CASSLSGANEQFF. The V and J genes are TRBV11-2 and TRBJ2-1, with D possibly TRBD1 on 6 matching bases. The CDR3 loop spans 13 amino acids. V was clipped by 2 bases and J by 7 bases, with 9 bases between them. The germline gives CDR1 SGHAT, CDR2 FQNNGV.

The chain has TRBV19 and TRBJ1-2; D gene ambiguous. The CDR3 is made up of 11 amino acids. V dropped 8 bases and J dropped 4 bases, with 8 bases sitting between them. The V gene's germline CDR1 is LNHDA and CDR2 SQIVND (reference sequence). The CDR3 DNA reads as TGTGCCAGTTTGTCGAGCTATGGCTACACCTTC. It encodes CASLSSYGYTF.

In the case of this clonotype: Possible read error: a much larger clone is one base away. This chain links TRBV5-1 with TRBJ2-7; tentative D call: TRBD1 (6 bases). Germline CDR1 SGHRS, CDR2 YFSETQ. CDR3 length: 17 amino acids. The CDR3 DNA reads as TGCGGCAGCAGCTTGTACGAAACCGGGACACCCTCCTACGAGCAGTACTTC. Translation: CGSSLYETGTPSYEQYF.

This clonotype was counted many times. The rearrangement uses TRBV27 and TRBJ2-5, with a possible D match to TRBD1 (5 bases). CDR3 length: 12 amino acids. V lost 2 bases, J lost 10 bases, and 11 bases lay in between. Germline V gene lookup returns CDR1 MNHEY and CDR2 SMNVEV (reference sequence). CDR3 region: CASSLDSRYQYF. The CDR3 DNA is TGTGCCAGCAGTTTAGACAGTAGATACCAGTACTTC.

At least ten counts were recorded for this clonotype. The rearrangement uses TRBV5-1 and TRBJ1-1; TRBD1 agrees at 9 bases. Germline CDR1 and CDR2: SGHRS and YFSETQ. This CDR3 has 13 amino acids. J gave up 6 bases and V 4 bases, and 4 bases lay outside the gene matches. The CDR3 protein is CASSGGQGSEAFF. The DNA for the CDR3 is TGCGCCAGCAGCGGGGGACAGGGCTCTGAAGCTTTCTTT.

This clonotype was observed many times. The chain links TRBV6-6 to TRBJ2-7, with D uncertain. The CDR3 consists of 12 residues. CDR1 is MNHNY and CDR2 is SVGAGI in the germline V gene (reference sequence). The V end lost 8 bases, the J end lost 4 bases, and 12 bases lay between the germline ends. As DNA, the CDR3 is TGTGCCAGCTCTTTTGGGCTTTACGAGCAGTACTTC. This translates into CASSFGLYEQYF.

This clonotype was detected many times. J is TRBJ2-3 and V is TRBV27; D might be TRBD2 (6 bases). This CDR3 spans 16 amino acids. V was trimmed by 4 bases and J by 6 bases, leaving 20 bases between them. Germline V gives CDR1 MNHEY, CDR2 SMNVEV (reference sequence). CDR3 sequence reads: CASSSPGTETLDTQYF. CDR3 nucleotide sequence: TGTGCCAGCAGTTCCCCTGGGACTGAAACTTTGGATACGCAGTATTTT.

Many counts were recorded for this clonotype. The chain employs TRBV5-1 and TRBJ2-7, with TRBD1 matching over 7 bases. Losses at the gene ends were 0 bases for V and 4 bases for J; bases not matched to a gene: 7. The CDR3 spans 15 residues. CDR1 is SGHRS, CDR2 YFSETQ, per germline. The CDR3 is CASSLAGTEVYEQYF. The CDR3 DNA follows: TGCGCCAGCAGCTTGGCCGGGACAGAAGTATACGAGCAGTACTTC.

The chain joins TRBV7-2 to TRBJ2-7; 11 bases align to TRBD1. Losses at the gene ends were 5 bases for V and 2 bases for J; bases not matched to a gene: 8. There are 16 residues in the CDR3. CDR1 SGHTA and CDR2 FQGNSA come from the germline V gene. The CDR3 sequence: CASSQVPGQGAYEQYF. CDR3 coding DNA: TGTGCCAGCAGCCAAGTCCCGGGACAGGGGGCCTACGAGCAGTACTTC.